This T cell receptor beta chain was captured in a study of cytomegalovirus exposure and HLA in healthy donors. PCR used 60 Vbeta primers and 13 Jbeta primers. Only in-frame clones appear in the TCRdb table, and some are missing; sequencing was by immunoSEQ multiplex PCR. In the table there are 140,000 to 150,000 clones, approximately 57% of which are singletons. Worth noting for this clone: The antigen is undetermined.

Germline assignment: CDR1 MNHNY and CDR2 SVGAGI (reference sequence). Trimming took 2 bases from V and 6 from J, leaving 11 bases between them. The CDR3 runs to 14 residues. Study results and limitations: According to a later analysis, donors in an Asian-associated ancestry cluster reportedly had fewer N-insertions than the roughly 720-donor mean.

The sequenced material came from PBMCs. The chain uses TRBV6-6 and TRBJ1-5; D unclear. The TCR originated in a male donor in good health and CMV-seronegative. The CDR3 loop reads CASSYVGLAQPQHF. CDR3 bases: TGTGCCAGCAGTTACGTCGGCTTAGCTCAGCCCCAGCATTTT.